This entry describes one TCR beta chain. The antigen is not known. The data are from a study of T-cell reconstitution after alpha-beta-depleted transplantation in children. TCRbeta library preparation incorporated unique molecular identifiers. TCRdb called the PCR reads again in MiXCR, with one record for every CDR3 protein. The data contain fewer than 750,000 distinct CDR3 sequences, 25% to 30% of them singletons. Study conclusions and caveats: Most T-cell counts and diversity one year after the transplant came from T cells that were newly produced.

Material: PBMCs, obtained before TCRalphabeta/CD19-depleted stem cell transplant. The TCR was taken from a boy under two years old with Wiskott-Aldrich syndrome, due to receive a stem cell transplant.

The CDR3, as DNA: TGTGCCAGCAGCTTAGCAACAGGGGTCCTGAGCTACATTCAGTACTTC. Translated, it gives CASSLATGVLSYIQYF. The chain combines TRBV7-2 with TRBJ2-4; 7 nucleotides match TRBD1. CDR1 and CDR2 from the germline V gene are SGHTA and FQGNSA. This CDR3 spans 16 amino acids. The junction had 10 bases not matched to a gene; V was cut back by 0 bases and J by 8 bases.